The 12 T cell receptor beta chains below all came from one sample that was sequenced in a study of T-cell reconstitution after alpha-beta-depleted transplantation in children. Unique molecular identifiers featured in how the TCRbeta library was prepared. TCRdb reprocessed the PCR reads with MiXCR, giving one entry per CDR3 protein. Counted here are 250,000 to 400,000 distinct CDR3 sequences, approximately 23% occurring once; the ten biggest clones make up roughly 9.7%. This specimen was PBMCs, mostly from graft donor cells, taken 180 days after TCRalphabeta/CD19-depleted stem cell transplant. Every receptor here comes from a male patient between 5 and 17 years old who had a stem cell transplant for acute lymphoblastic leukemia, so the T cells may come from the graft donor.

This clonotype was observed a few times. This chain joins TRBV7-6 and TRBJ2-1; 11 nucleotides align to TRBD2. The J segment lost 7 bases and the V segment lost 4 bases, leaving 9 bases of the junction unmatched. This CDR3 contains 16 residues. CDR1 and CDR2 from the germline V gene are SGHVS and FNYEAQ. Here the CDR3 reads CASSYRTSGSWNEQFF. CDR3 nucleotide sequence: TGTGCCAGCAGCTATCGGACTAGCGGGTCTTGGAATGAGCAGTTCTTC.

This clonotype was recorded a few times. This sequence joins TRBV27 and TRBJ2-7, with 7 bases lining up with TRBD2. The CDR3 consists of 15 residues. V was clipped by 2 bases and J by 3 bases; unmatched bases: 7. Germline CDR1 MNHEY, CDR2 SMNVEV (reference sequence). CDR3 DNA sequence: TGTGCCAGCAGTTTAACACTAGCGCGCGACTACGAGCAGTACTTC. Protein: CASSLTLARDYEQYF.

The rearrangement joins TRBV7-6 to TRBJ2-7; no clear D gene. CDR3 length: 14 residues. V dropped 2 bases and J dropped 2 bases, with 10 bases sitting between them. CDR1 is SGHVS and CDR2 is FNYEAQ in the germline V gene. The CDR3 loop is CASSLKGSAYEQYF. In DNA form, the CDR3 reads TGTGCCAGCAGCTTAAAGGGATCGGCCTACGAGCAGTACTTC.

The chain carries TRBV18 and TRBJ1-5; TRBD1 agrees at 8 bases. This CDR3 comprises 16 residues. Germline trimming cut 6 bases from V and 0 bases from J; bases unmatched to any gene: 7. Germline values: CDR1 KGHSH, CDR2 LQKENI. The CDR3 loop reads CASSIGTGNSNQPQHF. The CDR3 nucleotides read TGTGCCAGCTCGATCGGGACAGGTAATAGCAATCAGCCCCAGCATTTT.

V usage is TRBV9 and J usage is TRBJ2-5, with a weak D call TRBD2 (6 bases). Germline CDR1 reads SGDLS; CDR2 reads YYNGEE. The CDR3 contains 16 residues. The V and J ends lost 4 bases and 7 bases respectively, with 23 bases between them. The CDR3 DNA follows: TGTGCCAGCAGCCCTCAAGCGGGCTCCAACCTAGGGACCCAGTACTTC. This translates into CASSPQAGSNLGTQYF.

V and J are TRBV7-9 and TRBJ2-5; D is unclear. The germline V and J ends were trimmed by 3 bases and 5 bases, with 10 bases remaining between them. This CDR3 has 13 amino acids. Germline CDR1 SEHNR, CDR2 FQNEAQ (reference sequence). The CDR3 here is CASSLVLTETQYF. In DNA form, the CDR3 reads TGTGCCAGCAGCTTGGTACTTACCGAGACCCAGTACTTC.

The CDR3: CASSFPGKRYTDTQYF. In DNA, the CDR3 is TGTGCCAGCAGCTTCCCCGGAAAGCGGTACACAGATACGCAGTATTTT. The gene calls are TRBV7-2 and TRBJ2-3; a possible D gene is TRBD2 (5 bases). The CDR3 contains 16 residues. The germline V gene encodes CDR1 SGHTA and CDR2 FQGNSA. Trimming took 3 bases from V and 2 from J, leaving 15 bases between them.

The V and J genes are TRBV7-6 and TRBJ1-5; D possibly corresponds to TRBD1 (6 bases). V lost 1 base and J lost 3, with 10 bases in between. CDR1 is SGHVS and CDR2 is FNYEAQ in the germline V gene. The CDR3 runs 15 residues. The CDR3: CASSLVYRANQPQHF. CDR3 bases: TGTGCCAGCAGCTTAGTCTACAGGGCCAATCAGCCCCAGCATTTT.

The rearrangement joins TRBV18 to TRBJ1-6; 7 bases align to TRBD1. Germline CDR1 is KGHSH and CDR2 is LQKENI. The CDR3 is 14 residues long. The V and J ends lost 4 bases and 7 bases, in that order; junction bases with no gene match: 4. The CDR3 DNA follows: TGTGCCAGCTCACGGACAGGTTGGAATTCACCCCTCCACTTT. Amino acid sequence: CASSRTGWNSPLHF.

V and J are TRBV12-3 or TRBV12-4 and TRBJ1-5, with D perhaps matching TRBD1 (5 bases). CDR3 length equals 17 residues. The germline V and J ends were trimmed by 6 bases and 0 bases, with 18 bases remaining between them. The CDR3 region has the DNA TGTGCCAGCAGCCCCACCCGGCAGGGCAATAGCAATCAGCCCCAGCATTTT. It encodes CASSPTRQGNSNQPQHF.

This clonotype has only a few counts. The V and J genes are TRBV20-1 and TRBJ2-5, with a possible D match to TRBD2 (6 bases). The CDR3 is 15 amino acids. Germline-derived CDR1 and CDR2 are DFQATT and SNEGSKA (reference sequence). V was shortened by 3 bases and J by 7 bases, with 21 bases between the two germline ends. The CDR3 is CSASSAGLSAWTQYF. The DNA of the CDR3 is TGCAGTGCTAGTTCAGCCGGACTATCAGCCTGGACCCAGTACTTC.

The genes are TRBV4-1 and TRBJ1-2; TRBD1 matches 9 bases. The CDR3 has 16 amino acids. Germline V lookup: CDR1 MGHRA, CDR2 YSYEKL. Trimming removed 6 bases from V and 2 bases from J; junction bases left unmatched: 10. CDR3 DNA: TGCGCCAGCAGACGTCCCGGGACAGGGTCCAACTATGGCTACACCTTC. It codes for CASRRPGTGSNYGYTF.